The 25 T cell receptor beta chains presented below share a single source sample, sequenced in a study of blood T cell repertoires in COVID-19. This table comes from immunoSEQ multiplex PCR, and its TCRdb copy is limited to in-frame clones, with some not included. The sample shows roughly 200,000 clones, around 87% of them seen only once. Sequencing used peripheral blood. The origin of the receptors is a woman aged 45-65 years with COVID-19, enrolled during active disease.

The chain is built from TRBV19 and TRBJ1-2, with 8 bases identical to TRBD1. CDR1 and CDR2 from the germline V gene are LNHDA and SQIVND (reference sequence). The CDR3 is 12 residues long. The ends lost 7 bases at V and 7 bases at J; junction bases unmatched: 5. CDR3 loop: CASNDRGGGYTF. For the CDR3, the DNA is TGTGCCAGTAACGACAGGGGCGGTGGCTACACCTTC. Full variable domain (outside the CDR3, taken from reference TRBV19 and TRBJ1-2): DGGITQSPKYLFRKEGQNVTLSCEQNLNHDAMYWYRQDPGQGLRLIYYSQIVNDFQKGDIAEGYSVSREKKESFPLTVTSAQKNPTAFYLCASNDRGGGYTFGSGTRLTVV.

The genes are TRBV3-1 (or the pseudogene TRBV3-2) and TRBJ2-7, with 10 positions matching TRBD1. V dropped 1 base and J dropped 5; count of bases not matched to a gene: 11. Germline lookup yields CDR1 LGHDT and CDR2 YNNKEL (reference sequence). This CDR3 spans 17 amino acids. The CDR3 nucleotides read TGTGCCAGCAGCCAAGTCCCGCCGGGACAGGGGTTCGACGAGCAGTACTTC. Translating it yields CASSQVPPGQGFDEQYF.

The chain carries TRBV20-1 and TRBJ2-3, with TRBD1 as a possible D gene (6 bases). The CDR3 has 16 amino acids. Germline V gene sequence: CDR1 DFQATT, CDR2 SNEGSKA (reference sequence). With 3 bases removed from V and 0 bases from J, the gap between germline ends came to 16 bases. The CDR3 sequence is CSASSRGPLSTDTQYF. Written as DNA, the CDR3 is TGCAGTGCTAGTTCCAGGGGACCCCTAAGCACAGATACGCAGTATTTT.

The rearrangement uses TRBV27 and TRBJ1-1; unclear D gene. Trimming took 4 bases from V and 5 from J, leaving 17 bases between them. The CDR3 is made up of 15 amino acids. Germline V gene sequence: CDR1 MNHEY, CDR2 SMNVEV (reference sequence). The DNA of the CDR3 is TGTGCCAGCAGTTACACTCGAGGGAGTTTGACTGAAGCTTTCTTT. Translated, it gives CASSYTRGSLTEAFF.

The gene calls are TRBV15 and TRBJ2-3; 12 nucleotides match TRBD1. The CDR3 extends over 17 amino acids. Trimming took 0 bases from V and 4 from J; bases not matched to a gene: 5. Germline V gene sequence: CDR1 LNHNV, CDR2 YYDKDF (reference sequence). This CDR3 reads CATSRDGTGGASDTQYF. The CDR3 nucleotides are TGTGCCACCAGCAGAGATGGGACAGGGGGCGCATCAGATACGCAGTATTTT.

The V and J genes are TRBV7-3 and TRBJ2-1; 8 bases align to TRBD2. Germline loops: CDR1 SGHTA, CDR2 FQGTGA. J gave up 7 bases and V 1 base, and 6 bases lay outside the gene matches. The CDR3 contains 15 residues. CDR3 bases: TGTGCCAGCAGCTTAAAGCGGGGGCCCTTAAATGAGCAGTTCTTC. The encoded protein is CASSLKRGPLNEQFF.

This sequence joins TRBV18 and TRBJ2-3, with 11 bases lining up with TRBD1. CDR1 KGHSH and CDR2 LQKENI come from the germline V gene. The CDR3 has 16 amino acids. J gave up 7 bases and V 2 bases, and 8 bases lay outside the gene matches. CDR3 region: CASSPLKGQGANTQYF. The CDR3 nucleotides are TGTGCCAGCTCACCATTAAAAGGACAGGGGGCAAATACGCAGTATTTT.

CDR3 amino acids: CASSLAGLNEQFF. The DNA for the CDR3 is TGTGCCAGCAGTTTAGCAGGACTCAATGAGCAGTTCTTC. V and J are TRBV12-3 or TRBV12-4 and TRBJ2-1; a weak D match, TRBD2 (5 bases). The CDR3 consists of 13 residues. V lost 0 bases to trimming and J lost 6 bases, with 6 bases between them.

The V call is TRBV1, the J call TRBJ2-1; the listed D gene, TRBD2, was not tested against the DNA. TRBV1 is recorded as a pseudogene. This CDR3 has 13 residues. The CDR3 nucleotides are TGCACCAGCAGGCGGGGTCTGGGGTGGGAGCAGTTCTTC. Translated: CTSRRGLGWEQFF.

The gene calls are TRBV11-1 and TRBJ2-2; 12 bases map to TRBD2. The CDR3 is 15 amino acids. The J segment lost 7 bases and the V segment lost 3 bases, leaving 3 bases of the junction unmatched. The germline V gene encodes CDR1 SGHAT and CDR2 FQDESV (reference sequence). Here the CDR3 reads CASSLLAGGLGELFF. The CDR3 bases are TGTGCCAGCAGCTTGCTAGCGGGGGGGCTCGGGGAGCTGTTTTTT.

This clone was seen a single time. The rearrangement links TRBV24-1 to TRBJ2-3; 7 bases line up with TRBD1. V dropped 4 bases and J dropped 6; count of bases not matched to a gene: 12. CDR1 and CDR2 from the germline V gene are KGHDR and SFDVKD. The CDR3 extends over 16 amino acids. The CDR3 loop is CATSDRTGTRTDTQYF. The DNA of the CDR3 is TGTGCCACCAGTGACCGGACAGGAACCAGGACCGATACGCAGTATTTT.

The chain is built from TRBV7-9 and TRBJ2-2; D remains ambiguous. Deletions cut 2 bases from V and 7 bases from J, with 5 bases between. This CDR3 spans 12 amino acids. From germline, CDR1 is SEHNR and CDR2 FQNEAQ (reference sequence). The CDR3 region has the DNA TGTGCCAGCAGCTTATTCGGCGGGGAGCTGTTTTTT. Its protein is CASSLFGGELFF.

The chain employs TRBV11-1 and TRBJ1-2; 9 nucleotides align to TRBD1. The CDR3 loop spans 15 amino acids. In germline, CDR1 is SGHAT, CDR2 FQDESV (reference sequence). Unmatched junction bases numbered 12, after V lost 5 bases and J lost 8 bases. CDR3 amino acids: CASSPWDRVIRGYTF. CDR3 DNA: TGTGCCAGCAGCCCGTGGGACAGGGTGATACGGGGCTACACCTTC.

This clone showed up just once. V gene TRBV27 combines with J gene TRBJ2-2; D is perhaps TRBD2 (7 bases). This CDR3 has 14 amino acids. CDR1 and CDR2 (germline): MNHEY, SMNVEV (reference sequence). Trimming took 11 bases from V and 4 from J, leaving 17 bases between them. CDR3 DNA sequence: TGTGCCCCTCGGCGGGGAGGGGGCACCGGGGAGCTGTTTTTT. Amino acid sequence: CAPRRGGGTGELFF.

The rearrangement joins TRBV10-1 to TRBJ2-1, with 7 bases matching TRBD2. From germline, CDR1 is WNHNN and CDR2 SYGVQD (reference sequence). V gave up 10 bases and J gave up 3 bases; unmatched junction bases: 9. The CDR3 sequence is 14 residues long. The CDR3 loop reads CATQSGTYYNEQFF. The CDR3 DNA is TGCGCCACCCAGAGCGGGACCTACTACAATGAGCAGTTCTTC.

The chain employs TRBV23-1 and TRBJ2-7; TRBD2 aligns across 12 bases. TRBV23-1 is known as an ORF, though its function is uncertain. The CDR3 runs 21 residues. Losses at the gene ends were 1 base for V and 7 bases for J; bases not matched to a gene: 23. CDR3 loop: CASSQFFRTSGGLPIFEEQYV. CDR3 DNA sequence: TGCGCCAGCAGTCAATTTTTCCGTACTAGCGGGGGGCTCCCAATTTTCGAGGAGCAGTACGTC.

This clone was recorded once. CDR3 sequence reads: CASSQLDSTLQETQYF. CDR3 nucleotides: TGCGCCAGCAGCCAGCTAGACAGCACCCTACAAGAGACCCAGTACTTC. The V and J genes are TRBV4-1 and TRBJ2-5; D perhaps matches TRBD1 (5 bases). Germline V CDR1 and CDR2: MGHRA, YSYEKL. CDR3 length: 16 amino acids. The V end lost 3 bases, the J end lost 2 bases, and 16 bases lay between the germline ends.

The chain uses TRBV15 and TRBJ1-4; tentative D call: TRBD1 (6 bases). The V end lost 6 bases, the J end lost 7 bases, and 15 bases lay between the germline ends. There are 14 residues in the CDR3. CDR1 is LNHNV and CDR2 is YYDKDF in the germline V gene (reference sequence). DNA for the CDR3: TGTGCCACCAGTTTGGACAGAAGAGGTGAAAAACTGTTTTTT. Amino acids: CATSLDRRGEKLFF.

The rearrangement links TRBV9 to TRBJ2-2; D is unclear. Trimming removed 3 bases at V and 4 bases at J, with 7 bases between. CDR3 length equals 13 residues. Germline V lookup: CDR1 SGDLS, CDR2 YYNGEE. The CDR3 sequence: CASSAAGTGELFF. The CDR3 nucleotides are TGTGCCAGCAGCGCCGCAGGCACCGGGGAGCTGTTTTTT.

The gene calls are TRBV7-8 and TRBJ2-1; 7 bases align to TRBD1. The V gene end was trimmed by 3 bases and the J gene end by 10 bases; junction bases not matched to a gene: 3. The CDR3 length is 12 residues. Germline lookup yields CDR1 SGHVS and CDR2 FQNEAQ. CDR3 nucleotides: TGTGCCAGCAGCTTGGGACAGAGAGAGCAGTTCTTC. Translated: CASSLGQREQFF. Based on the CDR3 plus reference TRBV7-8 and TRBJ2-1, the full variable domain is GAGVSQSPRYKVAKRGQDVALRCDPISGHVSLFWYQQALGQGPEFLTYFQNEAQLDKSGLPSDRFFAERPEGSVSTLKIQRTQQEDSAVYLCASSLGQREQFFGPGTRLTVL.

A single count supports this clone. This chain uses TRBV7-6 with TRBJ1-4, with TRBD1 matching 8 bases. This CDR3 is 16 amino acids long. CDR1 is SGHVS, CDR2 FNYEAQ, per germline. The junction had 10 bases not matched to a gene; V was cut back by 4 bases and J by 6 bases. CDR3 coding DNA: TGTGCCAGCAGCTCGCTGACAGGGGAATCATATGAAAAACTGTTTTTT. Translation gives CASSSLTGESYEKLFF.

The chain joins TRBV11-3 to TRBJ2-7, with unresolved D. This CDR3 is 14 amino acids long. CDR1 and CDR2 (germline): SGHNT, YENEEA. V was shortened by 4 bases and J by 6 bases, with 16 bases between the two germline ends. The CDR3 loop is CASSYSPSAAEQYF. The CDR3 DNA sequence: TGTGCCAGCAGCTACAGCCCGTCAGCCGCCGAGCAGTACTTC.

The chain links TRBV19 to TRBJ2-1; 8 bases agree with TRBD2. CDR1 and CDR2 (germline): LNHDA, SQIVND (reference sequence). There are 15 residues in the CDR3. Unmatched junction bases numbered 6, after V lost 6 bases and J lost 2 bases. CDR3 coding DNA: TGTGCCAGTAGCCCTAGCGGGCACCCCTACAATGAGCAGTTCTTC. Translation gives CASSPSGHPYNEQFF. Based on the CDR3 plus reference TRBV19 and TRBJ2-1, the full variable domain is DGGITQSPKYLFRKEGQNVTLSCEQNLNHDAMYWYRQDPGQGLRLIYYSQIVNDFQKGDIAEGYSVSREKKESFPLTVTSAQKNPTAFYLCASSPSGHPYNEQFFGPGTRLTVL.

CDR3 protein: CASSFVPGEQFF. The CDR3 DNA sequence: TGTGCCAGCAGTTTTGTACCCGGGGAGCAGTTCTTC. The chain uses TRBV12-3 or TRBV12-4 and TRBJ2-1; D gene unclear. This CDR3 spans 12 amino acids. The V gene lost 3 bases and the J gene lost 10 bases, with 10 bases spanning the gap.

The rearrangement joins TRBV29-1 to TRBJ2-1, with D hard to call. V dropped 5 bases and J dropped 6 bases, with 14 bases sitting between them. The CDR3 contains 13 residues. The germline V gene has CDR1 SQVTM and CDR2 ANQGSEA. The CDR3 region is CSVWRDTSNEQFF. As DNA, the CDR3 is TGCAGCGTTTGGCGAGACACCTCCAATGAGCAGTTCTTC.